This entry lists 29 T cell receptor beta chains sequenced from one sample in a study of regulatory T cells in long-lasting Graves disease. Described time point: newly diagnosed GD, antithyroid drugs for less than 3 months. The authors made the TCR library using RNA they extracted from PBMCs. The authors built TCR beta libraries using iRepertoire HTBI primers and Arm-PCR of CDR3 regions. Each CDR3 protein gets one entry after TCRdb re-called the multiplex PCR reads with MiXCR. The sample records more than 450,000 distinct CDR3 sequences, around 12% being singletons. This same sample was also part of a study on T cells in Graves' hyperthyroidism and ophthalmopathy.

Specimen: peripheral blood mononuclear cells (PBMCs), collected at new diagnosis, from a patient treated with antithyroid drugs. The receptor source for this set is a woman under 40 with Graves disease.

This clonotype has a single count. V and J are TRBV10-1 and TRBJ1-5, with unresolved D. The CDR3 loop spans 13 amino acids. CDR1 and CDR2 (germline): WNHNN, SYGVQD (reference sequence). V lost 5 bases to trimming and J lost 1 base, with 6 bases between them. DNA of the CDR3: TGCGCCAGCAGTCACGACAGCAATCAGCCCCAGCATTTT. It codes for CASSHDSNQPQHF.

This clonotype occurred a few times. This rearrangement joins TRBV7-6 to TRBJ1-2; D gene uncertain. V lost 1 base, J lost 2 bases, and 11 bases lay in between. The CDR3 extends over 15 amino acids. CDR1 is SGHVS and CDR2 is FNYEAQ in the germline V gene. DNA for the CDR3: TGTGCCAGCAGCTTAGGCGCAGGACTGAACTATGGCTACACCTTC. Its translation: CASSLGAGLNYGYTF.

In this sample, this clonotype turned up many times. This chain links TRBV28 with TRBJ2-7; 11 bases line up with TRBD2. Germline trimming cut 6 bases from V and 2 bases from J; bases unmatched to any gene: 6. Germline V CDR1 and CDR2: MDHEN, SYDVKM. The CDR3 loop spans 15 amino acids. The CDR3 DNA is TGTGCCAGCAGCCCCGCACTAGCGGGGGCCTACGAGCAGTACTTC. The encoded protein is CASSPALAGAYEQYF. Full variable domain (remainder filled in from reference TRBV28 and TRBJ2-7): DVKVTQSSRYLVKRTGEKVFLECVQDMDHENMFWYRQDPGLGLRLIYFSYDVKMKEKGDIPEGYSVSREKKERFSLILESASTNQTSMYLCASSPALAGAYEQYFGPGTRLTVT.

J is TRBJ2-2 and V is TRBV7-3; D might be TRBD2 (7 bases). Germline lookup yields CDR1 SGHTA and CDR2 FQGTGA. CDR3 size: 18 residues. Trimming left V 4 bases short and J 3 bases short, with 21 bases between. CDR3 protein: CASSSHRRGPMDTGELFF. The CDR3 DNA follows: TGTGCCAGCAGCTCACACCGGCGGGGGCCGATGGACACCGGGGAGCTGTTTTTT.

This clonotype has ten or more counts. V gene TRBV7-6 combines with J gene TRBJ1-1; D is unresolved. V was clipped by 1 base and J by 4 bases, with 7 bases between them. The CDR3 has 13 residues. Germline CDR1 and CDR2: SGHVS and FNYEAQ. The CDR3 coding sequence is TGTGCCAGCAGCTTAGAGAGGAGCACTGAAGCTTTCTTT. Translated: CASSLERSTEAFF.

In this sample, this clonotype turned up many times. This rearrangement joins TRBV6-2 or TRBV6-3 to TRBJ2-1; D is unclear. Germline CDR1 MNHEY, CDR2 SVGEGT. The V gene lost 6 bases and the J gene lost 0 bases, with 9 bases spanning the gap. There are 14 residues in the CDR3. The CDR3 region has the DNA TGTGCCAGCAGCCGCACGAGCTCCTACAATGAGCAGTTCTTC. Protein: CASSRTSSYNEQFF.

This clonotype was seen only a few times. The junction differs from germline at one of its ends, possibly a read error. The chain employs TRBV19 and TRBJ1-4, with TRBD1 matching over 9 bases. The CDR3 loop spans 14 amino acids. Germline CDR1 reads LNHDA; CDR2 reads SQIVND (reference sequence). The CDR3 sequence is CASSARQGDEELFF. The CDR3, as DNA: TGTGCCAGTAGCGCACGACAGGGGGATGAAGAACTGTTTTTT.

This clonotype showed up just a few times. The CDR3 end shows no conserved phenylalanine or tryptophan, and so a read error is likely. The genes are TRBV29-1 and TRBJ2-3; 9 nucleotides agree with TRBD2. Germline lookup yields CDR1 SQVTM and CDR2 ANQGSEA. CDR3 size: 17 residues. With V trimmed by 1 base and J by 6 bases, 14 bases remained unmatched. Here the CDR3 reads CSVEGGTSRLLSDTQYS. The DNA of the CDR3 is TGCAGCGTTGAAGGGGGGACTAGCCGATTATTATCTGATACGCAGTATTCT.

This rearrangement joins TRBV6-2 or TRBV6-3 to TRBJ2-1; 10 nucleotides match TRBD2. After removal of 8 bases from V and 10 bases from J, the junction contained 8 bases not matched to a gene. Germline loops: CDR1 MNHEY, CDR2 SVGEGT. This CDR3 is built from 13 residues. The CDR3 reads CASGLAGAHEQFF. In DNA, the CDR3 is TGTGCCAGCGGGCTAGCGGGAGCGCACGAGCAGTTCTTC.

This clonotype appeared many times. The chain combines TRBV20-1 with TRBJ2-5, with a possible D match to TRBD2 (6 bases). The CDR3 is 14 residues long. Trimming took 6 bases from V and 1 from J, leaving 15 bases between them. CDR1 is DFQATT and CDR2 is SNEGSKA in the germline V gene (reference sequence). CDR3 nucleotides: TGCAGTGCCCATGTAGGAGCGGGCCAAGAGACCCAGTACTTC. Protein sequence: CSAHVGAGQETQYF.

This clonotype was counted between two and nine times. A much larger clone differs by one base, so this may be a read error. V and J are TRBV12-3 or TRBV12-4 and TRBJ2-7, with TRBD1 matching over 7 bases. With 8 bases clipped from V and 6 bases from J, the junction kept 7 bases outside the gene matches. This CDR3 is 12 amino acids long. CDR3 sequence reads: CASGQTGFEQYF. The CDR3 bases are TGTGCCAGCGGTCAGACAGGGTTCGAGCAGTACTTC.

There are many counts of this clonotype. The rearrangement uses TRBV12-3 or TRBV12-4 and TRBJ1-5; 8 bases align to TRBD1. Unmatched junction bases numbered 5, after V lost 4 bases and J lost 3 bases. The CDR3 consists of 15 residues. The CDR3 DNA reads TGTGCCAGCAGTTCCCAGGGGGCGGACAATCAGCCCCAGCATTTT. Translation: CASSSQGADNQPQHF.

This clonotype was counted at least ten times. The chain combines TRBV5-1 with TRBJ1-1; 9 bases are a match to TRBD1. Trimming removed 4 bases from V and 4 bases from J; junction bases left unmatched: 8. The CDR3 runs 15 residues. Germline V gives CDR1 SGHRS, CDR2 YFSETQ. The CDR3 region is CASSNIQGAGTEAFF. The DNA for the CDR3 is TGCGCCAGCAGCAACATACAGGGGGCAGGCACTGAAGCTTTCTTT.

This clonotype was seen many times. This chain links TRBV12-3 or TRBV12-4 with TRBJ2-3; 8 nucleotides agree with TRBD2. The CDR3 length is 16 residues. V shed 6 bases, J shed 0 bases, and the junction held 8 bases outside the gene matches. CDR3 DNA sequence: TGTGCCAGCAGGTCAAGGACTAGCCTTAGCACAGATACGCAGTATTTT. Protein sequence: CASRSRTSLSTDTQYF.

This clonotype was recorded a few times. This chain connects TRBV5-4 to TRBJ2-3, with D unresolved. The J call may be incorrect, as the DNA end agrees better with TRBJ2-7. CDR1 and CDR2 (germline): SGHNT, YYREEE (reference sequence). The length of the CDR3 is 13 residues. The CDR3 DNA reads TGTGCCAGCAGCTTAGCAGACCAATACGAGCAGTACTTC. It is translated as CASSLADQYEQYF.

This clonotype was seen repeatedly, ten times or more. This chain joins TRBV7-2 and TRBJ2-1; D uncertain. The CDR3 is 14 amino acids. CDR1 and CDR2 from the germline V gene are SGHTA and FQGNSA. The V end lost 2 bases, the J end lost 4 bases, and 9 bases lay between the germline ends. CDR3 DNA: TGTGCCAGCAGCTTACTATCTGGGTACAATGAGCAGTTCTTC. It translates to CASSLLSGYNEQFF.

This clonotype was counted a few times. The chain couples TRBV9 to TRBJ1-5, with 8 bases identical to TRBD1. Germline V CDR1 and CDR2: SGDLS, YYNGEE. CDR3 length: 14 amino acids. Trimming took 0 bases from V and 4 from J; bases not matched to a gene: 0. The CDR3 here is CASSVGTGNQPQHF. The DNA for the CDR3 is TGTGCCAGCAGCGTAGGGACAGGGAATCAGCCCCAGCATTTT.

V gene TRBV27 combines with J gene TRBJ1-6, with a tentative D call TRBD1 (6 bases). CDR3 length: 17 amino acids. V gave up 3 bases and J gave up 0 bases, with 12 bases separating them. Germline V lookup: CDR1 MNHEY, CDR2 SMNVEV (reference sequence). This CDR3 is CASSFGGLSSYNSPLHF. CDR3 coding DNA: TGTGCCAGCAGTTTCGGGGGCCTGAGCTCCTATAATTCACCCCTCCACTTT.

This clonotype was counted ten times or more. The chain links TRBV5-1 to TRBJ2-7; 7 positions match TRBD1. Germline loops: CDR1 SGHRS, CDR2 YFSETQ. The CDR3 sequence is 14 residues long. The ends lost 0 bases at V and 6 bases at J; junction bases unmatched: 6. CDR3 in amino acids: CASSLETGVLEQYF. DNA of the CDR3: TGCGCCAGCAGCTTGGAAACAGGGGTTCTCGAGCAGTACTTC. The complete variable domain, with remaining parts taken from reference TRBV5-1 and TRBJ2-7, reads KAGVTQTPRYLIKTRGQQVTLSCSPISGHRSVSWYQQTPGQGLQFLFEYFSETQRNKGNFPGRFSGRQFSNSRSEMNVSTLELGDSALYLCASSLETGVLEQYFGPGTRLTVT.

Only a few counts were recorded for this clonotype. This chain uses TRBV6-2 or TRBV6-3 with TRBJ1-3, with a possible D match to TRBD1 (6 bases). CDR3 length equals 15 residues. Trimming shortened V by 5 bases and J by 2 bases, and 13 bases separated the two germline ends. Germline loops: CDR1 MNHEY, CDR2 SVGEGT. This CDR3 is CASSLQGIPGNTIYF. CDR3 sequence (DNA): TGTGCCAGCAGTCTTCAGGGGATCCCTGGAAACACCATATATTTT.

This clonotype came up a few times. The V call is TRBV20-1, the J call TRBJ2-3; the D gene is possibly TRBD1 (6 bases). This CDR3 region has 11 residues. Germline CDR1 reads DFQATT; CDR2 reads SNEGSKA (reference sequence). V was shortened by 6 bases and J by 6 bases, with 10 bases between the two germline ends. CDR3 nucleotides: TGCAGTGCACGACAGGTTGATACGCAGTATTTT. This codes for CSARQVDTQYF.

This clonotype was seen at least ten times. CDR3: CASTGQPNSPLHF. The DNA for the CDR3 is TGTGCCAGCACGGGACAGCCTAATTCACCCCTCCACTTT. The rearrangement uses TRBV28 and TRBJ1-6, with 7 bases identical to TRBD1. V gave up 7 bases and J gave up 6 bases; unmatched junction bases: 3. Germline values: CDR1 MDHEN, CDR2 SYDVKM. The CDR3 runs to 13 residues. Variable domain in full (rest from reference TRBV28 and TRBJ1-6): DVKVTQSSRYLVKRTGEKVFLECVQDMDHENMFWYRQDPGLGLRLIYFSYDVKMKEKGDIPEGYSVSREKKERFSLILESASTNQTSMYLCASTGQPNSPLHFGNGTRLTVT.

This clonotype was counted many times. The chain has TRBV19 and TRBJ2-1; D is ambiguous. Germline CDR1 LNHDA, CDR2 SQIVND (reference sequence). The CDR3 totals 15 residues. Trimming cost V 2 bases and J 4 bases, with 12 bases left between them. CDR3 region: CASSITPGTYNEQFF. CDR3 DNA sequence: TGTGCCAGTAGTATAACTCCCGGCACGTACAATGAGCAGTTCTTC.

Details on this clonotype: This clone may be a read error of a much larger clone one base away. This is likely a read error, given that the CDR3 carries no conserved phenylalanine or tryptophan at its end. The gene calls are TRBV2 and TRBJ2-4, with TRBD1 matching 10 bases. Germline CDR1 reads SNHLY; CDR2 reads FYNNEI. The length of the CDR3 is 16 residues. The ends lost 6 bases at V and 3 bases at J; junction bases unmatched: 8. This chain's CDR3 is CASSLRQGASKNIQYY. The CDR3 DNA reads as TGTGCCAGCAGCCTAAGACAGGGGGCAAGCAAAAACATTCAGTACTAC.

This clonotype was recorded at least ten times. The chain is built from TRBV2 and TRBJ1-2, with 8 bases lining up with TRBD1. This CDR3 contains 14 residues. Germline CDR1 SNHLY, CDR2 FYNNEI. V shed 7 bases, J shed 5 bases, and the junction held 9 bases outside the gene matches. The CDR3 DNA follows: TGTGCCAGCATGCGCCGGGGACAGGTTTATGGCTACACCTTC. Translating gives CASMRRGQVYGYTF.

This clonotype showed up just a few times. The CDR3 region is CASSSRDTETETQYF. CDR3 DNA: TGTGCCAGTAGCTCCCGGGACACGGAGACGGAGACCCAGTACTTC. The V call is TRBV19, the J call TRBJ2-5; D possibly corresponds to TRBD1 (6 bases). Germline CDR1 LNHDA, CDR2 SQIVND (reference sequence). Trimming left V 6 bases short and J 5 bases short, with 19 bases between. The CDR3 is made up of 15 amino acids.

This clonotype was recorded at least ten times. V is TRBV13 and J is TRBJ2-5; TRBD2 aligns across 8 bases. The CDR3 length is 15 residues. Trimming at V came to 4 bases and at J to 4 bases, leaving 8 bases not matched to a gene. Germline V gene lookup returns CDR1 PRHDT and CDR2 FYEKMQ (reference sequence). CDR3 coding DNA: TGTGCCAGCAGCTCCTTCGGGACTAGGGGAGAGACCCAGTACTTC. Its translation: CASSSFGTRGETQYF.

Here the CDR3 reads CASSYDPGGRGEQYF. CDR3 DNA sequence: TGTGCCAGCAGTTACGATCCAGGGGGCCGAGGGGAGCAGTACTTC. The chain combines TRBV6-9 with TRBJ2-7, with 8 bases lining up with TRBD1. The ends lost 3 bases at V and 7 bases at J; junction bases unmatched: 11. This CDR3 region has 15 residues. Germline CDR1 is MNHGY and CDR2 is SVAAGI.

This clonotype was picked up many times. The chain links TRBV18 to TRBJ2-3; 7 nucleotides match TRBD1. The germline gives CDR1 KGHSH, CDR2 LQKENI. V was pared by 3 bases and J by 2 bases, with 8 bases of the junction left unmatched. This CDR3 spans 16 amino acids. The CDR3 DNA reads TGTGCCAGCTCACCCAACGACAGGGTAGCCACAGATACGCAGTATTTT. This translates into CASSPNDRVATDTQYF.